This T cell receptor beta chain was identified during a study of Ad26.COV2.S vaccination and SARS-CoV-2 variants. As to treatment: around 19 received Ad26.COV2.S at low or high dose, single or two shots; several received placebo; per-sample allocation not given. Samples were taken on day 63 after the first vaccine or placebo injection. Donor was an adult aged 18-55 years in Boston. This table comes from immunoSEQ multiplex PCR, and its TCRdb copy is limited to in-frame clones, with some not included. The table has roughly 400,000 clones, 89% seen once; the top ten hold 1.5% to 2%. This CDR3 is 10 amino acids long. CDR1 and CDR2 from the germline V gene are DFQATT and SNEGSKA (reference sequence). V lost 7 bases and J lost 6, with 7 bases in between.

The clonotype was recovered from a person between 18 and 65 years old who received the Ad26.COV2.S COVID-19 vaccine or a placebo. The rearrangement uses TRBV20-1 and TRBJ2-1, with D unclear. The material sequenced was peripheral blood, taken in a trial of Ad26.COV2.S vaccine versus placebo. This chain's CDR3 is CSGLPNEQFF. In DNA, the CDR3 is TGCAGTGGGCTCCCCAATGAGCAGTTCTTC.